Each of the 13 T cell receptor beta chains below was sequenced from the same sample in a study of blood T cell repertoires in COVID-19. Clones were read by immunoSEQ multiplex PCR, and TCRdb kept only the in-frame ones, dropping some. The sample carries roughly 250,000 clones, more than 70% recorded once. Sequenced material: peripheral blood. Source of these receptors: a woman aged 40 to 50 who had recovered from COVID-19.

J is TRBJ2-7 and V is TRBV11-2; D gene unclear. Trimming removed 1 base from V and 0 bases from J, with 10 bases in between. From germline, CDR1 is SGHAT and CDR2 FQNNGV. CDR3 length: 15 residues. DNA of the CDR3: TGTGCCAGCAGCTTAGGTTTGGCTAGCTCCTACGAGCAGTACTTC. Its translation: CASSLGLASSYEQYF.

CDR3 amino acids: CASIPRRDSILYGYTF. CDR3 sequence (DNA): TGTGCCAGTATTCCTAGGCGGGACAGTATTCTATATGGCTACACCTTC. The rearrangement joins TRBV6-6 to TRBJ1-2; 7 bases agree with TRBD1. This CDR3 region has 16 residues. V lost 9 bases and J lost 5; bases outside the gene matches: 18. Germline V gene lookup returns CDR1 MNHNY and CDR2 SVGAGI (reference sequence).

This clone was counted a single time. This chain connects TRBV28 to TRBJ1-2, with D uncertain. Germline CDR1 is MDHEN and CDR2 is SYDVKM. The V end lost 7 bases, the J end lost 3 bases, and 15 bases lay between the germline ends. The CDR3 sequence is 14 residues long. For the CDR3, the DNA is TGTGCCAGCAAACGCGGCGGCAAGGACTATGGCTACACCTTC. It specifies CASKRGGKDYGYTF.

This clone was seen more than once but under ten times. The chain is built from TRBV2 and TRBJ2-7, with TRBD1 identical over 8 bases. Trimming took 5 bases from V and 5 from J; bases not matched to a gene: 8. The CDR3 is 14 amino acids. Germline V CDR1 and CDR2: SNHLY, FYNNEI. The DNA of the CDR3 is TGTGCCAGCAGTTCTCAGGGGGCGTGGAACGAGCAGTACTTC. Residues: CASSSQGAWNEQYF.

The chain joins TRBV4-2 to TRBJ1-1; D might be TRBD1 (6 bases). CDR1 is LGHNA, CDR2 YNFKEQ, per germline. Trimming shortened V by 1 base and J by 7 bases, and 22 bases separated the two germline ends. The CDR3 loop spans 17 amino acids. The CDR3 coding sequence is TGTGCCAGCAGCCAAGTCCAGGGGTTAATCACCCCGAATGAAGCTTTCTTT. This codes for CASSQVQGLITPNEAFF.

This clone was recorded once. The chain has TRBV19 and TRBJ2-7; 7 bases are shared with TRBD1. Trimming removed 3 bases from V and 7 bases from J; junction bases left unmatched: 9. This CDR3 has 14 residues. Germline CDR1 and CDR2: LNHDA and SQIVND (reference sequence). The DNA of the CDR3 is TGTGCCAGTAGTATCGGGACAGCCCTTGGGGAGCAGTACTTC. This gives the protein CASSIGTALGEQYF.

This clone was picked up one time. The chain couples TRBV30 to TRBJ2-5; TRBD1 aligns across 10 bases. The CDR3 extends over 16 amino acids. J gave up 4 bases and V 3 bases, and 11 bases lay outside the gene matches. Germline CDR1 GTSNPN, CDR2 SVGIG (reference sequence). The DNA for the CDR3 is TGTGCCTGGAGGATAGATAGAGACAGGGGGCGAGAGACCCAGTACTTC. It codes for CAWRIDRDRGRETQYF.

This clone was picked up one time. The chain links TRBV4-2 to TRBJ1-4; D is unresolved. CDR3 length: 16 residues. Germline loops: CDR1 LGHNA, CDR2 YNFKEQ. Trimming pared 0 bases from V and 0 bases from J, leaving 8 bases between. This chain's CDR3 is CASSQDTSATNEKLFF. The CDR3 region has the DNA TGTGCCAGCAGCCAAGATACCAGTGCAACTAATGAAAAACTGTTTTTT.

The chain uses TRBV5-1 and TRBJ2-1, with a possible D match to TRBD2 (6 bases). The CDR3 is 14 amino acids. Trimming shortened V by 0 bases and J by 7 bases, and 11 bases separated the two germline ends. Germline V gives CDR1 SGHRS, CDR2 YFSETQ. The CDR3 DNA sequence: TGCGCCAGCAGCTTGGAGAGCGCGGGAAATGAGCAGTTCTTC. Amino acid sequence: CASSLESAGNEQFF.

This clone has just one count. As DNA, the CDR3 is TGCAGCGTTGAAGATGAGAACAGCTCCTACGAGCAGTACTTC. Amino acid sequence: CSVEDENSSYEQYF. This sequence joins TRBV29-1 and TRBJ2-7; D remains ambiguous. The CDR3 is 14 amino acids. Per the germline V gene, CDR1 is SQVTM and CDR2 is ANQGSEA. V lost 0 bases, J lost 0 bases, and 9 bases lay in between.

For the CDR3, the DNA is TGCGCCAGCAGCCAAGATTTGATAAGCGACTCCTACAATGAGCAGTTCTTC. The encoded protein is CASSQDLISDSYNEQFF. The chain has TRBV4-3 and TRBJ2-1; unclear D gene. This CDR3 has 17 residues. Germline V gives CDR1 LGHNA, CDR2 YSLEER. Trimming shortened V by 0 bases and J by 0 bases, and 12 bases separated the two germline ends.

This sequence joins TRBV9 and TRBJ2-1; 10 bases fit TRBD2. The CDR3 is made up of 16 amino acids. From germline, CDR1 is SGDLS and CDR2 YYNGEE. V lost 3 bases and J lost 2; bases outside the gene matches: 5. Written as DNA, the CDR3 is TGTGCCAGCAGCGCATCCGGGACTAGCGCCTACAATGAGCAGTTCTTC. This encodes CASSASGTSAYNEQFF. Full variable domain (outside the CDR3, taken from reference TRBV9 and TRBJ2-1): DSGVTQTPKHLITATGQRVTLRCSPRSGDLSVYWYQQSLDQGLQFLIQYYNGEERAKGNILERFSAQQFPDLHSELNLSSLELGDSALYFCASSASGTSAYNEQFFGPGTRLTVL.

The CDR3 bases are TGTGCCAGCAGCTTAGGTGGCGGGAGGGCCCTTAGTGAGCAGTTCTTC. This translates into CASSLGGGRALSEQFF. The chain uses TRBV7-6 and TRBJ2-1, with TRBD2 matching 9 bases. The CDR3 contains 16 residues. After removal of 1 base from V and 9 bases from J, the junction contained 10 bases not matched to a gene. CDR1 is SGHVS and CDR2 is FNYEAQ in the germline V gene.